These 13 T cell receptor beta chains originate from one sample sequenced in a study of T cell responses to AZD1222 COVID-19 vaccine. This table comes from immunoSEQ multiplex PCR, and its TCRdb copy is limited to in-frame clones, with some not included. Of some 130,000 clones listed, roughly 85% are singletons. Sequences were derived from peripheral blood, sampled on day 0 of AZD1222 vaccination. These receptors were obtained from an adult in good health.

The chain carries TRBV11-3 and TRBJ1-4, with no clear D. The CDR3 runs 12 residues. The germline V gene encodes CDR1 SGHNT and CDR2 YENEEA. Trimming pared 3 bases from V and 3 bases from J, leaving 2 bases between. The CDR3 here is CASSFSNEKLFF. The CDR3 nucleotides read TGTGCCAGCAGCTTCTCTAATGAAAAACTGTTTTTT.

This chain links TRBV6-2 or TRBV6-3 with TRBJ2-6; perhaps TRBD1 as D (6 bases). V lost 4 bases and J 2 bases, leaving 9 bases between the germline ends. The CDR3 totals 15 residues. The germline CDR1 and CDR2 sequences are MNHEY and SVGEGT. This CDR3 is CASSSQGTGANVLTF. As DNA, the CDR3 is TGTGCCAGCAGTTCACAGGGTACTGGGGCCAACGTCCTGACTTTC.

This clone came up once. The chain has TRBV7-9 and TRBJ2-7; D is ambiguous. CDR3 size: 12 residues. V lost 5 bases and J 3 bases, leaving 8 bases between the germline ends. Germline V gives CDR1 SEHNR, CDR2 FQNEAQ (reference sequence). The CDR3 loop is CASSPRGYEQYF. DNA of the CDR3: TGTGCCAGCAGCCCCAGAGGCTACGAGCAGTACTTC.

The J gene is TRBJ1-2, the V gene TRBV19; the match to TRBD1 covers 7 bases. Germline assignment: CDR1 LNHDA and CDR2 SQIVND (reference sequence). This CDR3 contains 14 residues. Germline trimming cut 9 bases from V and 0 bases from J; bases unmatched to any gene: 7. The DNA of the CDR3 is TGTGCCAGCGCCCGGGACAGTTCTAACTATGGCTACACCTTC. This sequence encodes CASARDSSNYGYTF.

The chain links TRBV6-2 or TRBV6-3 to TRBJ2-5, with a tentative D call TRBD1 (5 bases). Per germline, CDR1 MNHEY and CDR2 SVGEGT. The CDR3 is 14 residues long. Trimming left V 1 base short and J 4 bases short, with 10 bases between. The CDR3 DNA reads TGTGCCAGCAGTTACTTTCTAGGGGTAGAGACCCAGTACTTC. Its translation: CASSYFLGVETQYF.

V and J are TRBV9 and TRBJ2-7; possible D gene TRBD2, 5 bases. The CDR3 has 11 amino acids. Germline assignment: CDR1 SGDLS and CDR2 YYNGEE. V lost 7 bases, J lost 7 bases, and 12 bases lay in between. The CDR3 loop is CASGEAEEQYF. CDR3 in DNA: TGTGCCAGCGGCGAAGCGGAGGAGCAGTACTTC. The variable domain in full, with the rest retrieved from reference TRBV9 and TRBJ2-7, is DSGVTQTPKHLITATGQRVTLRCSPRSGDLSVYWYQQSLDQGLQFLIQYYNGEERAKGNILERFSAQQFPDLHSELNLSSLELGDSALYFCASGEAEEQYFGPGTRLTVT.

The chain uses TRBV27 and TRBJ1-5, with TRBD1 identical over 7 bases. The CDR3 is made up of 14 amino acids. CDR1 and CDR2 from the germline V gene are MNHEY and SMNVEV (reference sequence). J lost 2 bases, V lost 7 bases, and 5 bases had no gene match. CDR3 coding DNA: TGTGCCAGCACGGACAGGATCGGCAATCAGCCCCAGCATTTT. This gives the protein CASTDRIGNQPQHF.

This clone was detected once. V is TRBV6-2 or TRBV6-3 and J is TRBJ2-3; TRBD1 agrees at 7 bases. The CDR3 spans 13 residues. In germline, CDR1 is MNHEY, CDR2 SVGEGT. The V gene end was trimmed by 4 bases and the J gene end by 5 bases; junction bases not matched to a gene: 3. The CDR3: CASSSSGGDTQYF. The CDR3, as DNA: TGTGCCAGCAGTTCATCAGGGGGAGATACGCAGTATTTT.

This chain uses TRBV7-3 with TRBJ2-3; D not resolved. Trimming shortened V by 6 bases and J by 3 bases, and 16 bases separated the two germline ends. Per the germline V gene, CDR1 is SGHTA and CDR2 is FQGTGA. The CDR3 is made up of 15 amino acids. In DNA form, the CDR3 reads TGTGCCAGCAGTCTATTGGGGTTAGCAACAGATACGCAGTATTTT. Protein: CASSLLGLATDTQYF.

This chain connects TRBV19 to TRBJ1-5; D remains ambiguous. CDR1 is LNHDA and CDR2 is SQIVND in the germline V gene (reference sequence). V lost 7 bases to trimming and J lost 6 bases, with 10 bases between them. The CDR3 covers 12 residues. The CDR3 here is CASTYERQPQHF. The CDR3 coding sequence is TGTGCCAGTACTTACGAGCGTCAGCCCCAGCATTTT.

The gene calls are TRBV7-9 and TRBJ1-6; no definite D call. Trimming took 2 bases from V and 10 from J, leaving 12 bases between them. Germline loops: CDR1 SEHNR, CDR2 FQNEAQ (reference sequence). This CDR3 has 14 residues. The CDR3 sequence is CASSLRDVLSPLHF. DNA of the CDR3: TGTGCCAGCAGCTTACGTGACGTCTTATCACCCCTCCACTTT.

This clone was observed a single time. Here the CDR3 DNA reads TGTGCCTGGAAGTCTACGGGACAGGGGGCCTTTGATCAGCCCCAGCATTTT. It encodes CAWKSTGQGAFDQPQHF. The V gene is TRBV30, the J gene TRBJ1-5, with 12 bases lining up with TRBD1. Losses at the gene ends were 4 bases for V and 5 bases for J; bases not matched to a gene: 12. CDR1 and CDR2 (germline): GTSNPN, SVGIG (reference sequence). The CDR3 is 17 amino acids.

A single count supports this clone. This chain uses TRBV7-9 with TRBJ1-1; D not certain. The CDR3 is 14 amino acids. Trimming left V 5 bases short and J 7 bases short, with 17 bases between. Looked up from germline, CDR1 is SEHNR and CDR2 is FQNEAQ (reference sequence). CDR3 protein: CASSPLAGRDEAFF. The CDR3 DNA is TGTGCCAGCAGCCCCCTCGCCGGGAGAGATGAAGCTTTCTTT. The full variable domain, its missing parts supplied by reference TRBV7-9 and TRBJ1-1, is DTGVSQNPRHKITKRGQNVTFRCDPISEHNRLYWYRQTLGQGPEFLTYFQNEAQLEKSRLLSDRFSAERPKGSFSTLEIQRTEQGDSAMYLCASSPLAGRDEAFFGQGTRLTVV.